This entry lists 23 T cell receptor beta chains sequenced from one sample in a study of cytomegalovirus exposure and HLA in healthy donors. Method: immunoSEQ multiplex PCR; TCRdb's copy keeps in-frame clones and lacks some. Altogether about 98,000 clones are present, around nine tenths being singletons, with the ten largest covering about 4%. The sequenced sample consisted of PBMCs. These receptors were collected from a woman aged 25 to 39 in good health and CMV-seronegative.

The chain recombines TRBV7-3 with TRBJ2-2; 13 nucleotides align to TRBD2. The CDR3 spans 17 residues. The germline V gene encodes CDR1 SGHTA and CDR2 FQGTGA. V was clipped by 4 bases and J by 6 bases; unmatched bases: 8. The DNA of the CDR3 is TGTGCCAGCAGCTCTGAGGGGACTAGCGGGACGGCCGGGGAGCTGTTTTTT. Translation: CASSSEGTSGTAGELFF.

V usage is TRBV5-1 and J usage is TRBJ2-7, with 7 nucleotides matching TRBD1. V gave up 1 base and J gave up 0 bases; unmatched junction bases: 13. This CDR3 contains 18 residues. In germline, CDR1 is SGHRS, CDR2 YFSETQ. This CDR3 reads CASSLRAAGGYSSYEQYF. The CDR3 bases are TGCGCCAGCAGCTTGCGAGCCGCAGGGGGATATAGCTCCTACGAGCAGTACTTC.

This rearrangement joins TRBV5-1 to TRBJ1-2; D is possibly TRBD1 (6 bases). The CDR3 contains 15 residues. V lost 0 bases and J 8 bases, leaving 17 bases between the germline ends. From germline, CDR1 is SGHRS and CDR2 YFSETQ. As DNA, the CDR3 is TGCGCCAGCAGCTTGGAGGCAGGGGCGTTCCGAGGCTACACCTTC. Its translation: CASSLEAGAFRGYTF.

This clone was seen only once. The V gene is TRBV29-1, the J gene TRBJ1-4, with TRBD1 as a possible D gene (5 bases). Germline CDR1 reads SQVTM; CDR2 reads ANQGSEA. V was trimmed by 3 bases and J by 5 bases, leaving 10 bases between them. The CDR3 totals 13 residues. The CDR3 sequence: CSVDGGDNEKLFF. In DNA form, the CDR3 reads TGCAGCGTTGACGGGGGGGACAATGAAAAACTGTTTTTT. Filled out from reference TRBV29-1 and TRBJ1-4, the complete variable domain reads SAVISQKPSRDICQRGTSLTIQCQVDSQVTMMFWYRQQPGQSLTLIATANQGSEATYESGFVIDKFPISRPNLTFSTLTVSNMSPEDSSIYLCSVDGGDNEKLFFGSGTQLSVL.

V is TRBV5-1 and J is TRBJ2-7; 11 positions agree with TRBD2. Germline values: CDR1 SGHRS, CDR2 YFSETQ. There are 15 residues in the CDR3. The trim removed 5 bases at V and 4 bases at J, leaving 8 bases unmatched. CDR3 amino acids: CASSPTSGSFYEQYF. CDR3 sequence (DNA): TGCGCCAGCAGTCCCACTAGCGGGAGCTTTTACGAGCAGTACTTC.

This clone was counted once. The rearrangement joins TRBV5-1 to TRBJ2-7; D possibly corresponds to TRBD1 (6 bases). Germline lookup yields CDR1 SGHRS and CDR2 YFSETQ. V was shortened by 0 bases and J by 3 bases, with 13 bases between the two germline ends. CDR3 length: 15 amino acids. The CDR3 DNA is TGCGCCAGCAGCTTGGGCTCACGGACAGACTACGAGCAGTACTTC. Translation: CASSLGSRTDYEQYF.

CDR3 nucleotide sequence: TGTGCCATCAGTTCTGGAACAGGGAACGAGCAGTACTTC. It yields the protein CAISSGTGNEQYF. The chain couples TRBV10-3 to TRBJ2-7, with D possibly matching TRBD1 (6 bases). V was cut by 5 bases and J by 5 bases, with 13 bases left in between. This CDR3 contains 13 residues. From germline, CDR1 is ENHRY and CDR2 SYGVKD.

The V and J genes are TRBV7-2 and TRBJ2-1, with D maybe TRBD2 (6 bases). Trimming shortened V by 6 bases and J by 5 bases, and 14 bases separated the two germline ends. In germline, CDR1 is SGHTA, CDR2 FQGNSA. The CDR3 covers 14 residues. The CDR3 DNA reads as TGTGCCAGCAGGGGGACCGGGGGTAACAATGAGCAGTTCTTC. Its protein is CASRGTGGNNEQFF.

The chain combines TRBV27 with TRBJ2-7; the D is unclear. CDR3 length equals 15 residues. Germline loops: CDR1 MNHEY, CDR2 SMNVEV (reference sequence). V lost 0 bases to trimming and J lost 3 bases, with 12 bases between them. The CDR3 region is CASSLSAVTNYEQYF. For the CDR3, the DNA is TGTGCCAGCAGTTTATCGGCCGTAACGAACTACGAGCAGTACTTC.

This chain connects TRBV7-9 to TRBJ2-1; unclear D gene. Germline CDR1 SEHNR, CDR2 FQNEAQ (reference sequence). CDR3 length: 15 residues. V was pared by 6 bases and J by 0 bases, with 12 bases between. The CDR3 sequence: CASRYPAASYNEQFF. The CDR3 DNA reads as TGTGCCAGCAGGTATCCGGCGGCCTCCTACAATGAGCAGTTCTTC. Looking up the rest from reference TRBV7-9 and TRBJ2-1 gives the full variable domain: DTGVSQNPRHKITKRGQNVTFRCDPISEHNRLYWYRQTLGQGPEFLTYFQNEAQLEKSRLLSDRFSAERPKGSFSTLEIQRTEQGDSAMYLCASRYPAASYNEQFFGPGTRLTVL.

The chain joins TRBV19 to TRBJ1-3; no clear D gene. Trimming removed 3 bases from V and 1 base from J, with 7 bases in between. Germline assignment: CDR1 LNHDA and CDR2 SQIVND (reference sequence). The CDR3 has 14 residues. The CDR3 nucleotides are TGTGCCAGTAGTATGTCGCGGTCTGGAAACACCATATATTTT. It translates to CASSMSRSGNTIYF. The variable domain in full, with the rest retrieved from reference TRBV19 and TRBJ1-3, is DGGITQSPKYLFRKEGQNVTLSCEQNLNHDAMYWYRQDPGQGLRLIYYSQIVNDFQKGDIAEGYSVSREKKESFPLTVTSAQKNPTAFYLCASSMSRSGNTIYFGEGSWLTVV.

CDR3: CASSQQTSGSYTQYF. The CDR3 bases are TGCGCCAGCAGCCAGCAGACTAGCGGGAGTTATACGCAGTATTTT. The chain has TRBV4-1 and TRBJ2-3; 12 positions match TRBD2. With V trimmed by 3 bases and J by 7 bases, 5 bases remained unmatched. CDR1 is MGHRA, CDR2 YSYEKL, per germline. The CDR3 is made up of 15 amino acids.

DNA of the CDR3: TGTGCCAGCAGGGGACTAGCGGGATTGAATGAGCAGTTCTTC. The encoded protein is CASRGLAGLNEQFF. The chain recombines TRBV27 with TRBJ2-1; 13 bases fit TRBD2. The CDR3 runs to 14 residues. V dropped 6 bases and J dropped 7; count of bases not matched to a gene: 3. Germline-derived CDR1 and CDR2 are MNHEY and SMNVEV (reference sequence).

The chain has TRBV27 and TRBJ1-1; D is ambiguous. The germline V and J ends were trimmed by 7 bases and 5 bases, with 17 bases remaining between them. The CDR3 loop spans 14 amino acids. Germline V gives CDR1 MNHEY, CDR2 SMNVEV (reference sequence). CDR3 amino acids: CASIGNVGRTEAFF. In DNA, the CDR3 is TGTGCCAGCATCGGGAACGTAGGGCGGACTGAAGCTTTCTTT.

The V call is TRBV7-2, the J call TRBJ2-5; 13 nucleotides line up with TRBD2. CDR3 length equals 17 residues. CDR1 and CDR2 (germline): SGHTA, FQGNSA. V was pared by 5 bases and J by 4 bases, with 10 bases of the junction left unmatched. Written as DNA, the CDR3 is TGTGCCAGCAGCCTCAGGACTAGCGGGAGCTTCGGAGAGACCCAGTACTTC. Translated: CASSLRTSGSFGETQYF.

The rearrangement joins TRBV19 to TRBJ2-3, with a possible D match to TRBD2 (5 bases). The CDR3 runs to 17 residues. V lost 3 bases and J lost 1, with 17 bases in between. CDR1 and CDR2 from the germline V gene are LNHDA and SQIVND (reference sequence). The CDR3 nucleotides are TGTGCCAGTAGTATTTGGCGGGCTAGCCCCGGCACAGATACGCAGTATTTT. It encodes CASSIWRASPGTDTQYF.

The CDR3 is CASSEGLAGGPYNEQFF. DNA for the CDR3: TGCGCCAGCAGCGAAGGACTAGCGGGAGGGCCATACAATGAGCAGTTCTTC. The chain is built from TRBV4-3 and TRBJ2-1, with 15 bases lining up with TRBD2. The germline V gene encodes CDR1 LGHNA and CDR2 YSLEER. This CDR3 has 17 residues. Trimming took 5 bases from V and 4 from J; bases not matched to a gene: 6.

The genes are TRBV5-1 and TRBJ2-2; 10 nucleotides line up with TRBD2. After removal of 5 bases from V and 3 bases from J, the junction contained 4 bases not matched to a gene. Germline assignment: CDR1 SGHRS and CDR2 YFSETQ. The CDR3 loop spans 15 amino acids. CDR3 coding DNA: TGCGCCAGCAGTCTAGCGGGGGCCGACACCGGGGAGCTGTTTTTT. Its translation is CASSLAGADTGELFF. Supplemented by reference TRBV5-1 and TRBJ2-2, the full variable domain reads KAGVTQTPRYLIKTRGQQVTLSCSPISGHRSVSWYQQTPGQGLQFLFEYFSETQRNKGNFPGRFSGRQFSNSRSEMNVSTLELGDSALYLCASSLAGADTGELFFGEGSRLTVL.

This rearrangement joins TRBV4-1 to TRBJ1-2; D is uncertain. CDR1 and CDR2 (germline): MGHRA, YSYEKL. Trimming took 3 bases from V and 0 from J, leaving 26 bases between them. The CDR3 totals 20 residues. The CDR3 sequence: CASSQALLSAGRPSNYGYTF. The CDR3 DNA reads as TGCGCCAGCAGCCAGGCTCTACTCTCCGCGGGCAGGCCCTCTAACTATGGCTACACCTTC.

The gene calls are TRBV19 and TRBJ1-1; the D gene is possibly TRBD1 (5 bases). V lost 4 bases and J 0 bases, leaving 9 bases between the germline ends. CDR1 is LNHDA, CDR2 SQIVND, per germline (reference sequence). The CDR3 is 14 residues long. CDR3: CASSSDRLNTEAFF. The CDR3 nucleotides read TGTGCCAGTAGTAGTGACAGACTGAACACTGAAGCTTTCTTT. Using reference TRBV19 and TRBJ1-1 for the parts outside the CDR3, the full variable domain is DGGITQSPKYLFRKEGQNVTLSCEQNLNHDAMYWYRQDPGQGLRLIYYSQIVNDFQKGDIAEGYSVSREKKESFPLTVTSAQKNPTAFYLCASSSDRLNTEAFFGQGTRLTVV.

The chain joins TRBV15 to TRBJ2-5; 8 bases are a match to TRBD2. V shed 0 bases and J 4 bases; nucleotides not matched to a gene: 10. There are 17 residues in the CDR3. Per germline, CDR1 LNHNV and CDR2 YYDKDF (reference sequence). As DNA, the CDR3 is TGTGCCACCAGCAGAGAGCCCACCCAGCTAGCGGGAGAGACCCAGTACTTC. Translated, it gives CATSREPTQLAGETQYF.

Written as DNA, the CDR3 is TGTGCCAGCAGCCAGGGATGGGGATTACTGACTAATGAAAAACTGTTTTTT. Protein product: CASSQGWGLLTNEKLFF. This chain links TRBV28 with TRBJ1-4, with TRBD1 as a possible D gene (5 bases). The germline CDR1 and CDR2 sequences are MDHEN and SYDVKM. With 6 bases removed from V and 2 bases from J, the gap between germline ends came to 19 bases. The CDR3 consists of 17 residues.

CDR3 region: CASAGTGGLNYGYTF. DNA for the CDR3: TGTGCCAGCGCCGGGACAGGGGGGTTAAACTATGGCTACACCTTC. V is TRBV9 and J is TRBJ1-2; 11 nucleotides line up with TRBD1. Trimming at V came to 7 bases and at J to 2 bases, leaving 7 bases not matched to a gene. Germline-derived CDR1 and CDR2 are SGDLS and YYNGEE. The CDR3 sequence is 15 residues long.